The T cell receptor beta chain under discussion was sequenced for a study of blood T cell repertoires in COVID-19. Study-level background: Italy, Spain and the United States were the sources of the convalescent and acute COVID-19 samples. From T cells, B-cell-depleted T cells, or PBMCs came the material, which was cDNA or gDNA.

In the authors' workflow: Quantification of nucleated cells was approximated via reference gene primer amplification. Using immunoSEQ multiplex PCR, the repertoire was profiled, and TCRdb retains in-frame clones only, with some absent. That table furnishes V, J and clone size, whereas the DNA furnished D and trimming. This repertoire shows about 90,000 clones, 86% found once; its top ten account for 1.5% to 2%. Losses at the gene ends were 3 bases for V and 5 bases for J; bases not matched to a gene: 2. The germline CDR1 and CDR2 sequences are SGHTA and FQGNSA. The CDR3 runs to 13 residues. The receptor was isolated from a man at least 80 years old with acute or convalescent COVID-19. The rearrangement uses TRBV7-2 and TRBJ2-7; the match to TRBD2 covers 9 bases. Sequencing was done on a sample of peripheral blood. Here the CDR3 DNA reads TGTGCCAGCAGCTTGCTAGCGGGAAACGAGCAGTACTTC. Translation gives CASSLLAGNEQYF.